Given below is one T cell receptor beta chain in context. The sample is drawn from a study of blood T cell repertoires in COVID-19. Study overall: Nucleic acid was either cDNA or gDNA, and it came from T cells, B-cell-depleted T cells, or PBMCs.

Authors' methods: Scientists estimated how many nucleated cells there were by amplifying reference gene primers. TCRdb's copy holds only in-frame clones and misses some; the assay was immunoSEQ multiplex PCR. D and trimming were read from the DNA, whereas the V and J calls and clone size are those reported in that table. The sample comprises about 160,000 clones, roughly 80% of which are singletons, and about 5.3% rests with the top ten. Cohorts were based on clinical histories the participants reported. This TCR derives from a woman in her thirties or forties with acute COVID-19. Material: PBMCs or T cells enriched from blood (not recorded which).

The CDR3: CASSFTGGADNYGYTF. Here the CDR3 DNA reads TGTGCCAGCAGCTTCACAGGGGGCGCGGATAACTATGGCTACACCTTC. The rearrangement links TRBV5-6 to TRBJ1-2, with TRBD1 identical over 9 bases. This CDR3 contains 16 residues. Germline loops: CDR1 SGHDT, CDR2 YYEEEE. V lost 2 bases to trimming and J lost 1 base; unmatched junction nucleotides: 6.